What follows are 19 T cell receptor beta chains derived from one specimen sequenced in a study of CD8+ T cells in alopecia areata. As for treatment: oral pan-JAK inhibitor, 5-10 mg twice daily. cDNA reverse transcribed from extracted RNA served as the sequencing template. Profiled with immunoSEQ multiplex PCR; TCRdb holds only in-frame clones, not every one. The sample records about 170,000 clones, approximately 59% being singletons. This sample comprised CD4+ T cells sorted from blood, obtained around week 55, from a patient treated with tofacitinib. The source of these receptors is a human donor with alopecia areata.

The V call is TRBV6-1, the J call TRBJ2-7; TRBD1 is a possible D gene (5 bases). The CDR3 covers 16 residues. V lost 3 bases, J lost 2 bases, and 17 bases lay in between. CDR1 is MNHNS, CDR2 SASEGT, per germline. The CDR3 region has the DNA TGTGCCAGCAGTGAGTTCTTTCGACAGAATCCCTACGAGCAGTACTTC. Amino acids: CASSEFFRQNPYEQYF.

This chain connects TRBV4-2 to TRBJ2-3; 7 positions agree with TRBD2. The germline CDR1 and CDR2 sequences are LGHNA and YNFKEQ. This CDR3 is built from 17 residues. Trimming at V came to 2 bases and at J to 4 bases, leaving 12 bases not matched to a gene. The CDR3 protein is CASSQSAAGGMSDTQYF. The DNA for the CDR3 is TGTGCCAGCAGCCAATCGGCTGCCGGGGGGATGTCAGATACGCAGTATTTT.

V and J are TRBV4-1 and TRBJ2-3; TRBD1 matches at 7 bases. This CDR3 has 17 residues. CDR1 is MGHRA, CDR2 YSYEKL, per germline. Trimming took 0 bases from V and 2 from J; bases not matched to a gene: 8. In DNA, the CDR3 is TGCGCCAGCAGCCAAGATCCGGGCAGGGGGTTCACAGATACGCAGTATTTT. It codes for CASSQDPGRGFTDTQYF.

In this sample, this clone turned up a few times. V usage is TRBV30 and J usage is TRBJ2-2, with 7 bases that match TRBD1. The CDR3 length is 14 residues. The ends lost 2 bases at V and 4 bases at J; junction bases unmatched: 4. Germline CDR1 is GTSNPN and CDR2 is SVGIG (reference sequence). CDR3 in DNA: TGTGCCTGGAGTCCGGGACAGTTCACCGGGGAGCTGTTTTTT. It yields the protein CAWSPGQFTGELFF.

The chain links TRBV2 to TRBJ1-2, with TRBD1 as a possible D gene (5 bases). The V end was cut by 9 bases, the J end by 4 bases, with 18 bases between. Germline V lookup: CDR1 SNHLY, CDR2 FYNNEI. This CDR3 spans 14 amino acids. This chain's CDR3 is CASTIRDATYGYTF. In DNA form, the CDR3 reads TGTGCCAGTACCATCCGGGACGCCACCTATGGCTACACCTTC.

The chain is built from TRBV10-2 and TRBJ2-3, with no clear D. Germline V gene lookup returns CDR1 WSHSY and CDR2 SAAADI. The CDR3 loop spans 11 amino acids. V lost 5 bases to trimming and J lost 6 bases, with 6 bases between them. CDR3 in amino acids: CASSLADTQYF. As DNA, the CDR3 is TGCGCCAGCAGTTTGGCGGATACGCAGTATTTT.

The chain is built from TRBV9 and TRBJ1-4, with D possibly TRBD1 on 5 matching bases. CDR1 SGDLS and CDR2 YYNGEE come from the germline V gene. The V and J ends lost 0 bases and 1 base respectively, with 7 bases between them. This CDR3 contains 15 residues. CDR3 bases: TGTGCCAGCAGCGTAGATAGGGGAACTAATGAAAAACTGTTTTTT. This sequence encodes CASSVDRGTNEKLFF.

This clone was recorded a few times. The chain combines TRBV6-1 with TRBJ2-7; TRBD1 is a possible D gene (5 bases). The V and J ends lost 8 bases and 4 bases respectively, with 9 bases between them. Germline V gene lookup returns CDR1 MNHNS and CDR2 SASEGT. This CDR3 comprises 11 residues. The CDR3 loop reads CASERQYEQYF. CDR3 coding DNA: TGTGCCAGCGAGCGACAGTACGAGCAGTACTTC.

This clone was picked up a small number of times. The V and J genes are TRBV10-3 and TRBJ1-1; no firm D call. This CDR3 has 13 amino acids. Germline V lookup: CDR1 ENHRY, CDR2 SYGVKD. Trimming left V 7 bases short and J 3 bases short, with 12 bases between. The CDR3 protein is CAITPGRDTEAFF. The CDR3 DNA sequence: TGTGCCATCACCCCGGGGAGGGACACTGAAGCTTTCTTT.

This sequence joins TRBV15 and TRBJ1-4; a weak D match, TRBD1 (6 bases). Trimming stripped 7 bases from V and 5 bases from J, with 14 bases between. This CDR3 comprises 14 residues. The V gene's germline CDR1 is LNHNV and CDR2 YYDKDF (reference sequence). CDR3 nucleotides: TGTGCCACCACAGGAGCCGGGACAAATGAAAAACTGTTTTTT. This encodes CATTGAGTNEKLFF.

J is TRBJ1-2 and V is TRBV6-6; unclear D gene. Germline V gene lookup returns CDR1 MNHNY and CDR2 SVGAGI (reference sequence). V lost 7 bases to trimming and J lost 1 base, with 13 bases between them. The CDR3 is made up of 14 amino acids. The CDR3: CASTLDGRNYGYTF. CDR3 DNA: TGTGCCAGCACTCTCGACGGACGTAACTATGGCTACACCTTC.

This chain joins TRBV6-1 and TRBJ2-5; D ambiguous. The CDR3 consists of 12 residues. The germline V gene has CDR1 MNHNS and CDR2 SASEGT. Trimming cost V 3 bases and J 3 bases, with 5 bases left between them. The CDR3 region is CASSEIKETQYF. In nucleotides, the CDR3 is TGTGCCAGCAGTGAGATTAAAGAGACCCAGTACTTC.

This chain joins TRBV9 and TRBJ1-2; D is unresolved. The CDR3 covers 16 residues. Trimming cost V 2 bases and J 5 bases, with 19 bases left between them. The V gene's germline CDR1 is SGDLS and CDR2 YYNGEE. The CDR3: CASSVLPSPDQYGYTF. The DNA for the CDR3 is TGTGCCAGCAGCGTGCTGCCATCCCCCGATCAGTATGGCTACACCTTC.

This clone was detected once. The CDR3, as DNA: TGCGCCAGCAGCCGATACGGTACTAGCGGGGCAGAGGAGACCCAGTACTTC. Encoded protein: CASSRYGTSGAEETQYF. The chain has TRBV4-1 and TRBJ2-5; 10 nucleotides align to TRBD2. The ends lost 4 bases at V and 5 bases at J; junction bases unmatched: 13. This CDR3 region has 17 residues. CDR1 and CDR2 from the germline V gene are MGHRA and YSYEKL.

This clone was seen only a few times. V is TRBV9 and J is TRBJ2-2; D is perhaps TRBD1 (5 bases). The CDR3 spans 15 residues. V was cut by 0 bases and J by 1 base, with 7 bases left in between. Germline CDR1 is SGDLS and CDR2 is YYNGEE. This CDR3 is CASSVGQKNTGELFF. CDR3 nucleotide sequence: TGTGCCAGCAGCGTAGGACAGAAGAACACCGGGGAGCTGTTTTTT.

The chain has TRBV19 and TRBJ2-3; D is possibly TRBD1 (6 bases). The CDR3 covers 14 residues. The V end lost 7 bases, the J end lost 1 base, and 12 bases lay between the germline ends. Per the germline V gene, CDR1 is LNHDA and CDR2 is SQIVND (reference sequence). CDR3 sequence: CASTQGPGTDTQYF. The CDR3 DNA is TGTGCCAGTACTCAGGGGCCTGGCACAGATACGCAGTATTTT.

V gene TRBV29-1 combines with J gene TRBJ2-7; tentative D call: TRBD2 (5 bases). CDR1 SQVTM and CDR2 ANQGSEA come from the germline V gene. Trimming removed 6 bases at V and 2 bases at J, with 11 bases between. The CDR3 is 12 amino acids. CDR3 residues: CSVGREPYEQYF. The CDR3, as DNA: TGCAGCGTCGGACGGGAACCCTACGAGCAGTACTTC.

The rearrangement uses TRBV4-2 and TRBJ2-7, with D tentatively TRBD2 (5 bases). V gave up 2 bases and J gave up 4 bases, with 9 bases separating them. CDR1 LGHNA and CDR2 YNFKEQ come from the germline V gene. The CDR3 totals 13 residues. The CDR3 loop reads CASSQRSGYEQYF. The CDR3 bases are TGTGCCAGCAGCCAACGGTCGGGGTACGAGCAGTACTTC.

V and J are TRBV25-1 and TRBJ1-1; TRBD1 is a possible D gene (6 bases). The V end was cut by 2 bases, the J end by 4 bases, with 20 bases between. CDR1 and CDR2 (germline): MGHDK, SYGVNS. The CDR3 is 17 residues long. CDR3 sequence: CASSEGGRDTLGTEAFF. CDR3 DNA: TGTGCCAGCAGTGAAGGAGGTCGGGACACCCTGGGCACTGAAGCTTTCTTT.